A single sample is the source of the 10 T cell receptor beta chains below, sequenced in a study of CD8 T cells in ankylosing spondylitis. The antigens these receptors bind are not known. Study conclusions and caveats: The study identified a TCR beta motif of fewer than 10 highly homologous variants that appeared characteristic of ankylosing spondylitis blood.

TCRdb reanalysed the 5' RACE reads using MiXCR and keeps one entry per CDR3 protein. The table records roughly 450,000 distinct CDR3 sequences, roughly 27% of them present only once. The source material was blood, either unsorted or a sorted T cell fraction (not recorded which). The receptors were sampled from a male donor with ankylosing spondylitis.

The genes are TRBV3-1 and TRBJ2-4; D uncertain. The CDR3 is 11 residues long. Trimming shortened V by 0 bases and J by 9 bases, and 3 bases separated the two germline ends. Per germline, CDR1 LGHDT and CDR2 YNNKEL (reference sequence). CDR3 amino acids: CASSQEGIQYF. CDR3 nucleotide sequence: TGTGCCAGCAGCCAAGAGGGCATTCAGTACTTC.

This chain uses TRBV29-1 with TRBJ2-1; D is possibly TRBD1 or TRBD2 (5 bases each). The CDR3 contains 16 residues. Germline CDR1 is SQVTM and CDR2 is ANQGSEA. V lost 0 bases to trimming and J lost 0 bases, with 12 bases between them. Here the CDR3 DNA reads TGCAGCGTTGAAGACTTCGGGGCGAACTCCTACAATGAGCAGTTCTTC. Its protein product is CSVEDFGANSYNEQFF.

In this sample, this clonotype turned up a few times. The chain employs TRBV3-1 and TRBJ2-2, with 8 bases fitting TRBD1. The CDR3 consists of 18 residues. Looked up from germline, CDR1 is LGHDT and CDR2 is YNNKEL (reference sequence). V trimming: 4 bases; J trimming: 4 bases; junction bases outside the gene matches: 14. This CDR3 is CASSPLLGQGAVTGELFF. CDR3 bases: TGTGCCAGCAGCCCCCTCTTGGGGCAGGGGGCTGTCACCGGGGAGCTGTTTTTT.

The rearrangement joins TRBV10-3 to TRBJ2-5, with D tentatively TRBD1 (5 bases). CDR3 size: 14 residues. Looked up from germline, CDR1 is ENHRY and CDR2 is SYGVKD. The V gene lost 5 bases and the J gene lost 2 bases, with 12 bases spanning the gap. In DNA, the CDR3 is TGTGCCATCAGTAGACAACAGGTTCAAGAGACCCAGTACTTC. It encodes CAISRQQVQETQYF.

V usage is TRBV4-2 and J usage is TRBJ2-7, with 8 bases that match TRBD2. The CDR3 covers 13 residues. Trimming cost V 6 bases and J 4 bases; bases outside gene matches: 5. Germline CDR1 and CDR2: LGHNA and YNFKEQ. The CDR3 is CASSSGALYEQYF. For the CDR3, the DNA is TGTGCCAGCAGTAGCGGGGCGTTGTACGAGCAGTACTTC.

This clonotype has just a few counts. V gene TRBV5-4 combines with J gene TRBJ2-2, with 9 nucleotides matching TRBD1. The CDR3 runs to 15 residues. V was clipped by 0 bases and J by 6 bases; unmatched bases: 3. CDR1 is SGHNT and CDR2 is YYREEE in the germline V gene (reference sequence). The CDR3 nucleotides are TGTGCCAGCAGCTTGGAGCGGACAGGGGCCGGGGAGCTGTTTTTT. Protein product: CASSLERTGAGELFF.

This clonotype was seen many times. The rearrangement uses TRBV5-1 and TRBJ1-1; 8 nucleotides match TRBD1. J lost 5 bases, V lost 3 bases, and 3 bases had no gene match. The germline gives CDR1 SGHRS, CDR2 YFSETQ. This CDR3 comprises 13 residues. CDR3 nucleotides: TGCGCCAGCAGCTCACAGGGGGGGACTGAAGCTTTCTTT. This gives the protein CASSSQGGTEAFF.

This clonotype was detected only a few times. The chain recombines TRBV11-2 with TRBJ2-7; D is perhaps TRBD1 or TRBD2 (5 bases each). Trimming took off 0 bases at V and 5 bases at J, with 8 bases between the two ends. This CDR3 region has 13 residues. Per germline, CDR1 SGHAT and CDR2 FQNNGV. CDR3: CASSLDRGDEQYF. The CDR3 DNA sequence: TGTGCCAGCAGCTTAGATCGAGGGGACGAGCAGTACTTC.

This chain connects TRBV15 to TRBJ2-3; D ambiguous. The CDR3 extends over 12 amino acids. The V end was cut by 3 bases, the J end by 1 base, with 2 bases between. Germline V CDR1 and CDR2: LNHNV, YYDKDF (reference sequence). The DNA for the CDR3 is TGTGCCACCAGCAGCGGCACAGATACGCAGTATTTT. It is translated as CATSSGTDTQYF.

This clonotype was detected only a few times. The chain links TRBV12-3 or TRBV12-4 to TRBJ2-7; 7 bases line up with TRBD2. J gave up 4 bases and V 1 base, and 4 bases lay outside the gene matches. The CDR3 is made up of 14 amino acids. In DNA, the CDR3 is TGTGCCAGCAGTTTAGGCGGGAGTGGTTACGAGCAGTACGTC. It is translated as CASSLGGSGYEQYV.